The TCR beta chain under discussion was sequenced for a study of immune evolution from preneoplasia to lung adenocarcinoma. From germline, CDR1 is GTSNPN and CDR2 SVGIG (reference sequence). This CDR3 is 16 amino acids long. The V segment lost 0 bases and the J segment 5 bases; nucleotides outside the gene matches: 8. Sequencing used immunoSEQ multiplex PCR; TCRdb keeps in-frame clones, though not all of them. The profile shows 7,500 or so clones, 70% to 80% of them singletons. The chain employs TRBV30 and TRBJ2-1, with TRBD2 matching over 9 bases. The sequencing sample was made of FFPE atypical adenomatous hyperplasia tissue from the lung. Indicated subset: atypical adenomatous hyperplasia (AAH), lung preneoplasia. This clonotype was sampled from a donor at least 70 years old with lung adenocarcinoma. Some clones in this sample may be carry-over from other donors' samples. The CDR3 loop reads CAWSVRAGGTDNEQFF. Written as DNA, the CDR3 is TGTGCCTGGAGTGTTAGAGCGGGAGGAACCGACAATGAGCAGTTCTTC.